This T cell receptor (beta chain) comes out of a study of spatial heterogeneity in lung cancer. TCRdb re-analysed the 5' RACE reads in MiXCR, keeping a single row per CDR3 protein. The table lists roughly 50,000 distinct CDR3 sequences, 7.5% to 8% of them singletons. Ten or more counts support this clonotype. Germline assignment: CDR1 SGHRS and CDR2 YFSETQ. After removal of 5 bases from V and 6 bases from J, the junction contained 21 bases not matched to a gene. The length of the CDR3 is 18 residues. The sample's time point: sample taken at primary tumor resection. Unsorted whole RNA of tumor, nontumor lung or frozen PBMC was sequenced.

The V gene is TRBV5-1, the J gene TRBJ2-3; 7 bases fit TRBD1. This clonotype was obtained from a female donor with early-stage non-small cell lung cancer. Specimen: PBMCs, collected at surgery. CDR3: CASSTTPRDRVLMDTQYF. The CDR3 coding sequence is TGCGCCAGCAGTACAACCCCGAGAGACAGGGTATTGATGGATACGCAGTATTTT. Drawing the rest from reference TRBV5-1 and TRBJ2-3, the complete variable domain is KAGVTQTPRYLIKTRGQQVTLSCSPISGHRSVSWYQQTPGQGLQFLFEYFSETQRNKGNFPGRFSGRQFSNSRSEMNVSTLELGDSALYLCASSTTPRDRVLMDTQYFGPGTRLTVL.